A single sample is the source of the 16 T cell receptor beta chains below, sequenced in a study of T-cell memory formation after mild COVID-19 (TCRdb year 2021). The library came from 5' RACE. Sequencing instrument: Illumina NovaSeq 6000. Starting from the raw public reads, TCRdb applied fastp trimming at Q25, assembled clones with MiXCR and retained in-frame beta chains. Entries that share a CDR3 protein sequence are merged under the most common genes and DNA. Counted in this sample were 150,000 to 200,000 distinct CDR3 sequences; approximately 16% of them appeared once. The ten largest account for just over 2% of the sample. Sequenced material: PBMCs or a T cell subset sorted from them (not recorded which). The receptor set was obtained from an adult woman who had mild COVID-19 (a few samples of this study predate the infection). The sample titles of this study are shuffled in the database, so cell type and time point are left out; the donor was told from shared clones.

This clonotype was seen a handful of times. The V call is TRBV11-2, the J call TRBJ1-1; 9 bases map to TRBD1. The CDR3 sequence is 16 residues long. Losses at the gene ends were 5 bases for V and 0 bases for J; bases not matched to a gene: 7. The V gene's germline CDR1 is SGHAT and CDR2 FQNNGV. In DNA, the CDR3 is TGTGCCAGCAGCCACGGACAGGGGCGTATGAACACTGAAGCTTTCTTT. Translated: CASSHGQGRMNTEAFF.

For this clonotype: The junction departs from germline at one end; a sequencing error may be responsible. This chain joins TRBV24-1 and TRBJ2-1; tentative D call: TRBD1 (7 bases). Germline V CDR1 and CDR2: KGHDR, SFDVKD. The CDR3 is made up of 14 amino acids. CDR3 sequence (DNA): TGTGCCACCCGGAGGGGGCCAGGCAACAATGAGAAGTTCTTC. Translating gives CATRRGPGNNEKFF.

V usage is TRBV7-6 and J usage is TRBJ2-3; 8 bases align to TRBD2. Trimming cost V 6 bases and J 9 bases; bases outside gene matches: 17. This CDR3 is built from 16 residues. Per the germline V gene, CDR1 is SGHVS and CDR2 is FNYEAQ. Written as DNA, the CDR3 is TGTGCCAGCAGTCCCCTGGGGCCAGCGGGAGTAGTGACGCAGTATTTT. Translation gives CASSPLGPAGVVTQYF. Variable domain in full (rest from reference TRBV7-6 and TRBJ2-3): GAGVSQSPRYKVTKRGQDVALRCDPISGHVSLYWYRQALGQGPEFLTYFNYEAQQDKSGLPNDRFSAERPEGSISTLTIQRTEQRDSAMYRCASSPLGPAGVVTQYFGPGTRLTVL.

The genes are TRBV7-2 and TRBJ1-5; D is uncertain. Germline assignment: CDR1 SGHTA and CDR2 FQGNSA. Trimming left V 4 bases short and J 1 base short, with 11 bases between. The CDR3 totals 15 residues. DNA of the CDR3: TGTGCCAGCAGCTCGCAGTCTACGAGCAATCAGCCCCAGCATTTT. It encodes CASSSQSTSNQPQHF.

The chain links TRBV7-2 to TRBJ2-1, with TRBD2 identical over 13 bases. The CDR3 sequence is 17 residues long. Germline CDR1 and CDR2: SGHTA and FQGNSA. V lost 4 bases and J lost 1; bases outside the gene matches: 4. CDR3 sequence reads: CASSSRTSGSSYNEQFF. In DNA, the CDR3 is TGTGCCAGCAGCTCGAGGACTAGCGGGAGTTCCTACAATGAGCAGTTCTTC. Complete variable domain (other parts from reference TRBV7-2 and TRBJ2-1): GAGVSQSPSNKVTEKGKDVELRCDPISGHTALYWYRQSLGQGLEFLIYFQGNSAPDKSGLPSDRFSAERTGGSVSTLTIQRTQQEDSAVYLCASSSRTSGSSYNEQFFGPGTRLTVL.

This clonotype appeared once. The chain links TRBV29-1 to TRBJ1-2; D not certain. This CDR3 has 11 amino acids. From germline, CDR1 is SQVTM and CDR2 ANQGSEA. V was clipped by 6 bases and J by 4 bases, with 9 bases between them. CDR3 protein: CSVGGSYGYTF. CDR3 bases: TGCAGCGTGGGAGGAAGCTATGGCTACACCTTC.

The chain is built from TRBV5-1 and TRBJ2-7; a possible D gene is TRBD1 (6 bases). This CDR3 spans 12 amino acids. Germline CDR1 is SGHRS and CDR2 is YFSETQ. With 4 bases removed from V and 5 bases from J, the gap between germline ends came to 10 bases. CDR3 residues: CASSLTGNEQYF. For the CDR3, the DNA is TGCGCCAGCAGCCTGACAGGTAACGAGCAGTACTTC. Full variable domain (remainder filled in from reference TRBV5-1 and TRBJ2-7): KAGVTQTPRYLIKTRGQQVTLSCSPISGHRSVSWYQQTPGQGLQFLFEYFSETQRNKGNFPGRFSGRQFSNSRSEMNVSTLELGDSALYLCASSLTGNEQYFGPGTRLTVT.

This chain joins TRBV3-1 and TRBJ2-7; D ambiguous. Germline loops: CDR1 LGHDT, CDR2 YNNKEL (reference sequence). V was trimmed by 1 base and J by 0 bases, leaving 7 bases between them. The CDR3 totals 14 residues. The CDR3 nucleotides are TGTGCCAGCAGCCAAGGGCTTCGCTCCTACGAGCAGTACTTC. It codes for CASSQGLRSYEQYF.

This clonotype appeared once. The V call is TRBV18, the J call TRBJ1-1; the D is unclear. Germline loops: CDR1 KGHSH, CDR2 LQKENI. V was trimmed by 1 base and J by 8 bases, leaving 11 bases between them. The CDR3 is 13 residues long. For the CDR3, the DNA is TGTGCCAGCTCACCACAGGAGATGATGGAAGCTTTCTTT. It encodes CASSPQEMMEAFF.

This clonotype was observed a few times. The chain is built from TRBV11-3 and TRBJ2-1; 9 nucleotides match TRBD1. V shed 5 bases and J 6 bases; nucleotides not matched to a gene: 8. Germline V lookup: CDR1 SGHNT, CDR2 YENEEA. The CDR3 spans 15 residues. Here the CDR3 reads CASSLRDRDGNEQFF. The DNA of the CDR3 is TGTGCCAGCAGCCTCCGGGACAGGGATGGCAATGAGCAGTTCTTC. The full variable domain, its missing parts supplied by reference TRBV11-3 and TRBJ2-1, is EAGVVQSPRYKIIEKKQPVAFWCNPISGHNTLYWYLQNLGQGPELLIRYENEEAVDDSQLPKDRFSAERLKGVDSTLKIQPAELGDSAVYLCASSLRDRDGNEQFFGPGTRLTVL.

A few counts support this clonotype. The chain has TRBV5-1 and TRBJ1-2; tentative D call: TRBD1 (5 bases). Germline CDR1 is SGHRS and CDR2 is YFSETQ. Trimming stripped 7 bases from V and 3 bases from J, with 19 bases between. The CDR3 extends over 15 amino acids. CDR3 loop: CASPYTGHNHYGYTF. CDR3 nucleotide sequence: TGCGCCAGCCCCTATACCGGACATAATCACTATGGCTACACCTTC.

The chain employs TRBV24-1 and TRBJ2-2, with 7 bases aligning to TRBD1. The CDR3 sequence is 15 residues long. The germline V gene has CDR1 KGHDR and CDR2 SFDVKD. J gave up 4 bases and V 8 bases, and 9 bases lay outside the gene matches. The chain's CDR3 is CATTDSQGPTGELFF. As DNA, the CDR3 is TGTGCCACCACCGATTCACAGGGGCCCACCGGGGAGCTGTTTTTT.

The chain uses TRBV7-3 and TRBJ2-1; D perhaps matches TRBD2 (5 bases). The germline V and J ends were trimmed by 2 bases and 7 bases, with 12 bases remaining between them. The CDR3 consists of 14 residues. Germline CDR1 SGHTA, CDR2 FQGTGA. The CDR3 region has the DNA TGTGCCAGCAGCTTACACGGGAAAGAGAATGAGCAGTTCTTC. Protein: CASSLHGKENEQFF.

The V call is TRBV29-1, the J call TRBJ1-5, with unresolved D. V lost 7 bases and J lost 7, with 17 bases in between. CDR1 is SQVTM, CDR2 ANQGSEA, per germline. The CDR3 sequence is 13 residues long. As DNA, the CDR3 is TGCAGCGCGCTCATTGGGCCCGGCCAGCCCCAGCATTTT. Amino acid sequence: CSALIGPGQPQHF. The whole variable domain, remainder taken from reference TRBV29-1 and TRBJ1-5, is SAVISQKPSRDICQRGTSLTIQCQVDSQVTMMFWYRQQPGQSLTLIATANQGSEATYESGFVIDKFPISRPNLTFSTLTVSNMSPEDSSIYLCSALIGPGQPQHFGDGTRLSIL.

J is TRBJ2-4 and V is TRBV7-9; TRBD1 agrees at 7 bases. Germline V gene lookup returns CDR1 SEHNR and CDR2 FQNEAQ (reference sequence). CDR3 length: 17 amino acids. V lost 5 bases and J lost 0; bases outside the gene matches: 10. CDR3 coding DNA: TGTGCCAGCAGCCCGCCGACAGGGAAACTAGCCAAAAACATTCAGTACTTC. Protein sequence: CASSPPTGKLAKNIQYF.

The gene calls are TRBV7-2 and TRBJ2-3; 7 positions agree with TRBD2. Germline CDR1 reads SGHTA; CDR2 reads FQGNSA. The CDR3 spans 15 residues. With V trimmed by 5 bases and J by 4 bases, 9 bases remained unmatched. The CDR3 region is CASSRDYLGADTQYF. The CDR3 bases are TGTGCCAGCAGCCGGGACTACCTAGGGGCAGATACGCAGTATTTT.